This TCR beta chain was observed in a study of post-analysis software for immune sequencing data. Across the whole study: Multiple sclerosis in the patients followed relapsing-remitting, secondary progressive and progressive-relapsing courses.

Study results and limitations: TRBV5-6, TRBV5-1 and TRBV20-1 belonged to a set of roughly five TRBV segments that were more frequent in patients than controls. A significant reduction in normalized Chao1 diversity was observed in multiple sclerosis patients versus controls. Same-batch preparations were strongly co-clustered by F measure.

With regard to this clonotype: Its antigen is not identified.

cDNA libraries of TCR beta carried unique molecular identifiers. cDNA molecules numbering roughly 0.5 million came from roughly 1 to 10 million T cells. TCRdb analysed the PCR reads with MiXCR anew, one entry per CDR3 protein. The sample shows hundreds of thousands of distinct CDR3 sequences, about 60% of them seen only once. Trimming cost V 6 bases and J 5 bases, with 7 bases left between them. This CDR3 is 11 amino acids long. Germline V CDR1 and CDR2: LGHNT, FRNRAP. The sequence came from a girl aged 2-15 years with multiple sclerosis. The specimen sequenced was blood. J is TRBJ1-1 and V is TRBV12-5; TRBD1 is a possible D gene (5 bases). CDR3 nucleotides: TGTGCTAGTGGCTGGGGGACTGAAGCTTTCTTT. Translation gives CASGWGTEAFF.